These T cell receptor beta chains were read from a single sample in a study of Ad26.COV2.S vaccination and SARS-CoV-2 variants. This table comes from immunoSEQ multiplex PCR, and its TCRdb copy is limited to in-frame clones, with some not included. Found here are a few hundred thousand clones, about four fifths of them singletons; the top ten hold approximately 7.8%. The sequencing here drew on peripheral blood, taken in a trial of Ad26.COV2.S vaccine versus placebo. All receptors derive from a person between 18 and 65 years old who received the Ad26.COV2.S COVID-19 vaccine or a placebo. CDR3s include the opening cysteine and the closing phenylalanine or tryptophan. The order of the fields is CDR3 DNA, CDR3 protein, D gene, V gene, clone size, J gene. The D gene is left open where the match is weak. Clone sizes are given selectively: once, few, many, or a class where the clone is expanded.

CDR3nt: TGTGCCAGCAGCTTAAACCCCTATAGCAATCAGCCCCAGCATTTT
CDR3aa: CASSLNPYSNQPQHF
d_gene: -
v_gene: TRBV7-6
abundance: -
j_gene: TRBJ1-5

CDR3nt: TGTGCCAGTAGTAGCTACTACACTGAAGCTTTCTTT
CDR3aa: CASSSYYTEAFF
d_gene: -
v_gene: TRBV19
abundance: -
j_gene: TRBJ1-1

CDR3nt: TGTGCCAGCAGCTTAGGACAGGGGACGACAGATACGCAGTATTTT
CDR3aa: CASSLGQGTTDTQYF
d_gene: TRBD1
v_gene: TRBV7-9
abundance: -
j_gene: TRBJ2-3

CDR3nt: TGTGCCAGCTCACCACCTGGAATCCAGGGCGATGAAGCTTTCTTT
CDR3aa: CASSPPGIQGDEAFF
d_gene: -
v_gene: TRBV18
abundance: -
j_gene: TRBJ1-1

CDR3nt: TGTGCCAGCAGTCCCCGACAGGGATCGCCCTACAATGAGCAGTTCTTC
CDR3aa: CASSPRQGSPYNEQFF
d_gene: TRBD1
v_gene: TRBV5-4
abundance: -
j_gene: TRBJ2-1

CDR3nt: TGTGCCAGCAGCTCGCTAGCCAAAAACATTCAGTACTTC
CDR3aa: CASSSLAKNIQYF
d_gene: -
v_gene: TRBV5-4
abundance: -
j_gene: TRBJ2-4

CDR3nt: TGTGCCAGCAGCCCACCCAAGGGGAGCTCCTATAATTCACCCCTCCACTTT
CDR3aa: CASSPPKGSSYNSPLHF
d_gene: -
v_gene: TRBV5-4
abundance: -
j_gene: TRBJ1-6

CDR3nt: TGTGCCAGCAGTACCACCGGGGAGCTGTTTTTT
CDR3aa: CASSTTGELFF
d_gene: -
v_gene: TRBV11-3
abundance: -
j_gene: TRBJ2-2

CDR3nt: TGTGCCACCAGTGGGGGGACTAGCGGGCTGTACAATGAGCAGTTCTTC
CDR3aa: CATSGGTSGLYNEQFF
d_gene: TRBD2
v_gene: TRBV24-1
abundance: once
j_gene: TRBJ2-1

CDR3nt: TGTGCCAGCAGCCGACGGCAGGTTTCTTTAAGTTCCGGGGAGCTGTTTTTT
CDR3aa: CASSRRQVSLSSGELFF
d_gene: -
v_gene: TRBV14
abundance: -
j_gene: TRBJ2-2

CDR3nt: TGTGCCAGCAGTTTGGAGACTGAAGCTTTCTTT
CDR3aa: CASSLETEAFF
d_gene: -
v_gene: TRBV28
abundance: -
j_gene: TRBJ1-1

CDR3nt: TGTGCCAGCAGCTTGGTTCATGGGGGGCTAAATGAGCAGTTCTTC
CDR3aa: CASSLVHGGLNEQFF
d_gene: -
v_gene: TRBV5-4
abundance: -
j_gene: TRBJ2-1

CDR3nt: TGTGCCAGTAGTCTCCCGTACGGGACAGGGACTGAGCAGTTCTTC
CDR3aa: CASSLPYGTGTEQFF
d_gene: TRBD1
v_gene: TRBV19
abundance: -
j_gene: TRBJ2-1

CDR3nt: TGCGCCAGCAGCTTGGGTAGCGGGACCACAAGTGAGCAGTTCTTC
CDR3aa: CASSLGSGTTSEQFF
d_gene: TRBD2
v_gene: TRBV5-1
abundance: -
j_gene: TRBJ2-1

CDR3nt: TGTGCCAGCAGCGGGGAGGGACGGTTACTGGCCGAGCAGTACTTC
CDR3aa: CASSGEGRLLAEQYF
d_gene: TRBD2
v_gene: TRBV11-2
abundance: -
j_gene: TRBJ2-7

CDR3nt: TGTGCCAGCAGGACGGACAGGGCGGGTCAGCCCCAGCATTTT
CDR3aa: CASRTDRAGQPQHF
d_gene: TRBD1
v_gene: TRBV27
abundance: -
j_gene: TRBJ1-5

CDR3nt: TGCACCAGCAGGGACCCGTTCCACGCGCAGGGCTACACCTTC
CDR3aa: CTSRDPFHAQGYTF
d_gene: -
v_gene: TRBV1
abundance: once
j_gene: TRBJ1-2

CDR3nt: TGTGCCAGCAAACTTACTGGAAACACCATATATTTT
CDR3aa: CASKLTGNTIYF
d_gene: -
v_gene: TRBV2
abundance: -
j_gene: TRBJ1-3

CDR3nt: TGCGCCAGCAGAAGGCCTCTAGACACTGAAGCTTTCTTT
CDR3aa: CASRRPLDTEAFF
d_gene: -
v_gene: TRBV4-1
abundance: -
j_gene: TRBJ1-1

CDR3nt: TGTGCCAGTCGAGGGACCGGGGAGCTGTTTTTT
CDR3aa: CASRGTGELFF
d_gene: -
v_gene: TRBV12-3/TRBV12-4
abundance: few
j_gene: TRBJ2-2

CDR3nt: TGTGCCAGCAGCTCCCTCCGCCGAGGGTCCGGGGAGCTGTTTTTT
CDR3aa: CASSSLRRGSGELFF
d_gene: -
v_gene: TRBV7-2
abundance: -
j_gene: TRBJ2-2

CDR3nt: TGTGCCAGCAGTTCTCAGGGCGAGACCTATAGCAATCAGCCCCAGCATTTT
CDR3aa: CASSSQGETYSNQPQHF
d_gene: -
v_gene: TRBV6-2/TRBV6-3
abundance: -
j_gene: TRBJ1-5

CDR3nt: TGCGCCAGCAGCCAAAAGCGGGTGGGCAATGAGCAGTTCTTC
CDR3aa: CASSQKRVGNEQFF
d_gene: -
v_gene: TRBV10-1
abundance: -
j_gene: TRBJ2-1

CDR3nt: TGTGCCAGCGAACTCACAGACTACGAGCAGTACTTC
CDR3aa: CASELTDYEQYF
d_gene: -
v_gene: TRBV2
abundance: -
j_gene: TRBJ2-7

CDR3nt: TGTGCCAGCAGCTTTTTGTGGGGAGAGACGGATGAAGCTTTCTTT
CDR3aa: CASSFLWGETDEAFF
d_gene: -
v_gene: TRBV11-3
abundance: -
j_gene: TRBJ1-1

CDR3nt: TGTGCCAGCAGCTCCACCGGTTGGGCGGATACGCAGTATTTT
CDR3aa: CASSSTGWADTQYF
d_gene: -
v_gene: TRBV5-5
abundance: -
j_gene: TRBJ2-3

CDR3nt: TGTGCCAGCAGCTTGTGGGGGTACGAGCAGTACTTC
CDR3aa: CASSLWGYEQYF
d_gene: -
v_gene: TRBV5-6
abundance: once
j_gene: TRBJ2-7

CDR3nt: TGTGCCATCAGTGAGTCTGTCGGCTCCTACGAGCAGTACTTC
CDR3aa: CAISESVGSYEQYF
d_gene: -
v_gene: TRBV10-3
abundance: few
j_gene: TRBJ2-7

CDR3nt: TGTGCCAGCAGCTACGACAGTTACTATGGCTACACCTTC
CDR3aa: CASSYDSYYGYTF
d_gene: -
v_gene: TRBV11-1
abundance: -
j_gene: TRBJ1-2

CDR3nt: TGTGCCAGCAGCTCCCGATGGTACGAGCAGTACTTC
CDR3aa: CASSSRWYEQYF
d_gene: -
v_gene: TRBV7-9
abundance: -
j_gene: TRBJ2-7

CDR3nt: TGCGCCAGCATTCAGGGGTCCTACGAGCAGTACTTC
CDR3aa: CASIQGSYEQYF
d_gene: -
v_gene: TRBV5-1
abundance: -
j_gene: TRBJ2-7

CDR3nt: TGTGCCAGCAGTGAATATCAGGGGTTGGGCACCGGGGAGCTGTTTTTT
CDR3aa: CASSEYQGLGTGELFF
d_gene: -
v_gene: TRBV6-1
abundance: -
j_gene: TRBJ2-2

CDR3nt: TGTGCCAGTCCCGGTCTCTTTTACGAGCAGTACTTC
CDR3aa: CASPGLFYEQYF
d_gene: -
v_gene: TRBV19
abundance: -
j_gene: TRBJ2-7

CDR3nt: TGTGCCTGGAGTCTAGCTTTTAGGGAGACCCAGTACTTC
CDR3aa: CAWSLAFRETQYF
d_gene: -
v_gene: TRBV30
abundance: -
j_gene: TRBJ2-5

CDR3nt: TGTGCCAGCAGGGAATCGACAGGGGCCATAAACACTGAAGCTTTCTTT
CDR3aa: CASRESTGAINTEAFF
d_gene: TRBD1
v_gene: TRBV7-4
abundance: -
j_gene: TRBJ1-1

CDR3nt: TGCGCCAGCAGCCAAGTCCAGAGGCCCTTTAACTATGGCTACACCTTC
CDR3aa: CASSQVQRPFNYGYTF
d_gene: -
v_gene: TRBV4-1
abundance: -
j_gene: TRBJ1-2

CDR3nt: TGTGCCAGCAGTTACGGGGACTTCGGTATGAACACTGAAGCTTTCTTT
CDR3aa: CASSYGDFGMNTEAFF
d_gene: -
v_gene: TRBV6-5
abundance: -
j_gene: TRBJ1-1

CDR3nt: TGCGCCAGCAGCAAGTTTGGGGGGGTCAGTGGAGATACGCAGTATTTT
CDR3aa: CASSKFGGVSGDTQYF
d_gene: TRBD2
v_gene: TRBV5-1
abundance: -
j_gene: TRBJ2-3

CDR3nt: TGTGCCAGCAGCGCCACAGCCGTCGGGAACACCGGGGAGCTGTTTTTT
CDR3aa: CASSATAVGNTGELFF
d_gene: -
v_gene: TRBV7-9
abundance: once
j_gene: TRBJ2-2

CDR3nt: TGTGCCAGCAGCAACCGGGACAATCCCCAGTACTTC
CDR3aa: CASSNRDNPQYF
d_gene: -
v_gene: TRBV11-3
abundance: -
j_gene: TRBJ2-5